The 23 T cell receptor beta chains presented below share a single source sample, sequenced in a study of early T cells in non-severe SARS-CoV-2 infection (dated by TCRdb to the early 2020s). Receptor amplification or capture employed 5' RACE. The sequencer listed for this sample is NextSeq 500. TCRdb applied fastp at Q25 and MiXCR to the public reads, then kept only in-frame beta chains. Rows with one shared CDR3 protein collapse into an entry with the most common genes and DNA. For this sample there are approximately 84,000 distinct CDR3 sequences; just under 15% appear just once. The ten largest account for less than 7% of the sample. Sequenced material: whole blood. The source is an adult who was a healthcare worker with PCR-confirmed SARS-CoV-2 infection or an uninfected control (not recorded which).

This chain joins TRBV7-2 and TRBJ2-7; 10 bases map to TRBD2. This CDR3 is built from 13 residues. V was clipped by 6 bases and J by 4 bases; unmatched bases: 3. Germline CDR1 reads SGHTA; CDR2 reads FQGNSA. The DNA for the CDR3 is TGTGCCAGCAGGCTAGCGGGAGTTTACGAGCAGTACTTC. Protein product: CASRLAGVYEQYF.

This clonotype was counted a few times. CDR3 DNA: TGTGCCAGCAGCCAAGTGAACCTAGCAGATGAAGAGACCCAGTACTTC. Its translation: CASSQVNLADEETQYF. V usage is TRBV4-2 and J usage is TRBJ2-5, with D possibly TRBD2 on 5 matching bases. This CDR3 has 16 residues. Germline values: CDR1 LGHNA, CDR2 YNFKEQ. Trimming took 1 base from V and 3 from J, leaving 15 bases between them.

This clonotype was picked up many times. The chain couples TRBV6-5 to TRBJ2-1; TRBD2 aligns across 8 bases. The V segment lost 5 bases and the J segment 4 bases; nucleotides outside the gene matches: 4. This CDR3 comprises 14 residues. CDR1 is MNHEY, CDR2 SVGAGI, per germline. CDR3 sequence reads: CASSLSGAYNEQFF. CDR3 nucleotide sequence: TGTGCCAGCAGTCTTAGCGGGGCATACAATGAGCAGTTCTTC.

With respect to this clonotype: A read error may account for a junction end that differs from germline. V gene TRBV15 combines with J gene TRBJ2-1; D is undetermined. Germline CDR1 reads LNHNV; CDR2 reads YYDKDF (reference sequence). CDR3 length: 16 amino acids. The DNA for the CDR3 is TGTGTCACCAGCAGAGCTCCCATAACCAACTACAATGAGCAGTTCTTC. Protein sequence: CVTSRAPITNYNEQFF.

In its sample, this clonotype was seen many times. The chain combines TRBV7-2 with TRBJ1-1, with 9 nucleotides matching TRBD1. The germline V gene encodes CDR1 SGHTA and CDR2 FQGNSA. CDR3 length: 13 amino acids. V trimming: 11 bases; J trimming: 5 bases; junction bases outside the gene matches: 9. As DNA, the CDR3 is TGTGCCGAATCCGGGACAGGGTCTACTGAAGCTTTCTTT. Residues: CAESGTGSTEAFF.

This clonotype came up a few times. The chain links TRBV6-5 to TRBJ1-2; 9 bases line up with TRBD1. Germline lookup yields CDR1 MNHEY and CDR2 SVGAGI. Trimming took 5 bases from V and 2 from J; bases not matched to a gene: 3. The CDR3 is 14 residues long. The CDR3 is CASSRTGANYGYTF. CDR3 bases: TGTGCCAGCAGTCGGACAGGGGCAAACTATGGCTACACCTTC.

The chain carries TRBV29-1 and TRBJ1-2; possibly TRBD1 for D (5 bases). The V gene lost 4 bases and the J gene lost 8 bases, with 11 bases spanning the gap. This CDR3 has 11 residues. The germline gives CDR1 SQVTM, CDR2 ANQGSEA. The CDR3 DNA reads TGCAGCGTTGGGGGTCAGGGCGGCTACACCTTC. It encodes CSVGGQGGYTF. The full variable domain, completed using reference TRBV29-1 and TRBJ1-2, is SAVISQKPSRDICQRGTSLTIQCQVDSQVTMMFWYRQQPGQSLTLIATANQGSEATYESGFVIDKFPISRPNLTFSTLTVSNMSPEDSSIYLCSVGGQGGYTFGSGTRLTVV.

This clonotype turned up a few times. This chain joins TRBV12-3 or TRBV12-4 and TRBJ2-3, with a tentative D call TRBD2 (7 bases). The CDR3 is 13 residues long. V was shortened by 3 bases and J by 6 bases, with 10 bases between the two germline ends. CDR3 sequence reads: CASSFRGADTQYF. Here the CDR3 DNA reads TGTGCCAGCAGTTTTCGGGGGGCCGATACGCAGTATTTT.

In its sample, this clonotype was seen a few times. The chain has TRBV9 and TRBJ2-5, with 8 positions matching TRBD2. CDR1 and CDR2 (germline): SGDLS, YYNGEE. V lost 0 bases, J lost 1 base, and 5 bases stayed unmatched. This CDR3 is 16 amino acids long. CDR3 nucleotides: TGTGCCAGCAGCGTAGCTGGAGGACTAGCCCAAGAGACCCAGTACTTC. As protein: CASSVAGGLAQETQYF. Drawing the rest from reference TRBV9 and TRBJ2-5, the complete variable domain is DSGVTQTPKHLITATGQRVTLRCSPRSGDLSVYWYQQSLDQGLQFLIQYYNGEERAKGNILERFSAQQFPDLHSELNLSSLELGDSALYFCASSVAGGLAQETQYFGPGTRLLVL.

A few counts support this clonotype. This chain connects TRBV3-1 to TRBJ2-5; the match to TRBD2 covers 14 bases. Germline CDR1 reads LGHDT; CDR2 reads YNNKEL (reference sequence). This CDR3 is 15 amino acids long. V gave up 4 bases and J gave up 5 bases; unmatched junction bases: 3. As DNA, the CDR3 is TGTGCCAGCAGCCCCAGGACTAGCGGGGGGGAGACCCAGTACTTC. Its translation: CASSPRTSGGETQYF.

CDR3 sequence (DNA): TGTGCCAGCACTCAGGGGATTGGCACAGATACGCAGTATTTT. Translating gives CASTQGIGTDTQYF. V is TRBV12-3 or TRBV12-4 and J is TRBJ2-3, with D perhaps matching TRBD1 (6 bases). The CDR3 totals 14 residues. V lost 7 bases to trimming and J lost 1 base, with 12 bases between them.

The chain recombines TRBV10-1 with TRBJ2-4, with D hard to call. The CDR3 is made up of 13 amino acids. Trimming removed 3 bases at V and 7 bases at J, with 10 bases between. Germline assignment: CDR1 WNHNN and CDR2 SYGVQD (reference sequence). In nucleotides, the CDR3 is TGCGCCAGCAGTGATTCTGACTCGAACATTCAGTACTTC. The encoded protein is CASSDSDSNIQYF.

This clonotype came up many times. The chain joins TRBV28 to TRBJ2-7, with D perhaps matching TRBD1 (6 bases). The germline CDR1 and CDR2 sequences are MDHEN and SYDVKM. The V end was cut by 4 bases, the J end by 4 bases, with 17 bases between. The CDR3 loop spans 15 amino acids. CDR3 in DNA: TGTGCCAGCAGTTCCCCACCGGGACAACAATACGAGCAGTACTTC. This codes for CASSSPPGQQYEQYF.

A few counts support this clonotype. V and J are TRBV7-9 and TRBJ2-5; D is possibly TRBD2 (6 bases). Germline V CDR1 and CDR2: SEHNR, FQNEAQ (reference sequence). V was cut by 3 bases and J by 0 bases, with 11 bases left in between. There are 15 residues in the CDR3. The CDR3 loop is CASSFLGGDQETQYF. The CDR3 DNA follows: TGTGCCAGCAGCTTTTTGGGCGGGGACCAAGAGACCCAGTACTTC.

In this sample, this clonotype turned up many times. This chain joins TRBV21-1 and TRBJ2-7. TRBV21-1 is a pseudogene segment. The CDR3 is 13 residues long. CDR3 sequence (DNA): TGTGCCAGCAGCATCGGCGGAACCTACGAGCAGTACTTC. Translation gives CASSIGGTYEQYF.

The gene calls are TRBV20-1 and TRBJ1-1, with TRBD1 identical over 10 bases. Per the germline V gene, CDR1 is DFQATT and CDR2 is SNEGSKA (reference sequence). Trimming at V came to 4 bases and at J to 3 bases, leaving 11 bases not matched to a gene. The CDR3 contains 16 residues. This chain's CDR3 is CSAIRTGGLWDTEAFF. Here the CDR3 DNA reads TGCAGTGCTATTCGGACAGGGGGATTGTGGGACACTGAAGCTTTCTTT.

This clonotype turned up a few times. This rearrangement joins TRBV20-1 to TRBJ2-3, with TRBD2 identical over 13 bases. CDR1 is DFQATT and CDR2 is SNEGSKA in the germline V gene (reference sequence). The V gene end was trimmed by 6 bases and the J gene end by 2 bases; junction bases not matched to a gene: 11. The CDR3 has 17 residues. This CDR3 is CSAPGLAGRTSTDTQYF. The CDR3 DNA reads as TGCAGTGCCCCGGGACTAGCGGGACGAACTTCCACAGATACGCAGTATTTT.

This clonotype was detected ten times or more. The chain employs TRBV20-1 and TRBJ2-5; 10 nucleotides align to TRBD2. J was trimmed by 1 base and V by 4 bases; bases with no gene match: 6. This CDR3 region has 15 residues. The germline gives CDR1 DFQATT, CDR2 SNEGSKA (reference sequence). The CDR3 DNA is TGCAGTGCTACTGTAGCGGGAGGCTCCCAAGAGACCCAGTACTTC. Translating it yields CSATVAGGSQETQYF.

The table lists this clonotype with many counts. V is TRBV12-3 or TRBV12-4 and J is TRBJ2-1, with 10 bases aligning to TRBD2. J was trimmed by 1 base and V by 2 bases; bases with no gene match: 2. CDR3 length: 16 amino acids. CDR3 bases: TGTGCCAGCAGTTTAAGCGGGAGGGTATCCTACAATGAGCAGTTCTTC. It codes for CASSLSGRVSYNEQFF.

This clonotype was seen repeatedly, ten times or more. The chain recombines TRBV11-2 with TRBJ1-2, with D maybe TRBD1 (6 bases). CDR3 length: 15 amino acids. Trimming left V 5 bases short and J 4 bases short, with 17 bases between. Germline assignment: CDR1 SGHAT and CDR2 FQNNGV. CDR3 nucleotide sequence: TGTGCCAGCAGCCAAAACCACAGGGTCGGCTATGGCTACACCTTC. Translating gives CASSQNHRVGYGYTF.

The CDR3 sequence: CSASRRTSGKGYNEQFF. CDR3 in DNA: TGCAGTGCTAGTCGGAGGACTAGCGGGAAGGGCTACAATGAGCAGTTCTTC. The V and J genes are TRBV20-1 and TRBJ2-1; 12 positions agree with TRBD2. CDR1 and CDR2 from the germline V gene are DFQATT and SNEGSKA (reference sequence). CDR3 length equals 17 residues. V was pared by 3 bases and J by 3 bases, with 9 bases of the junction left unmatched.

This sequence joins TRBV12-3 or TRBV12-4 and TRBJ2-2; D remains unclear. Between the trimmed V and J ends, which lost 6 bases and 0 bases, there was a span of 2 bases. The CDR3 is made up of 12 amino acids. In nucleotides, the CDR3 is TGTGCCAGCAGACCGAACACCGGGGAGCTGTTTTTT. Residues: CASRPNTGELFF.

This clonotype was seen more than once but under ten times. The chain has TRBV25-1 and TRBJ2-5; D gene ambiguous. The CDR3 covers 13 residues. V lost 4 bases and J 5 bases, leaving 11 bases between the germline ends. Germline V gene data show CDR1 as MGHDK and CDR2 as SYGVNS. CDR3 region: CASSATMGETQYF. In DNA form, the CDR3 reads TGTGCCAGCAGTGCTACAATGGGGGAGACCCAGTACTTC.